These 19 T cell receptor beta chains share one sample of origin, sequenced in a study of T cell responses to AZD1222 COVID-19 vaccine. This table comes from immunoSEQ multiplex PCR, and its TCRdb copy is limited to in-frame clones, with some not included. This sample has around 110,000 clones, with roughly nine tenths found just once. The specimen comprised peripheral blood, sampled on day 0 of AZD1222 vaccination. The receptors were sampled from an adult in good health.

The table lists this clone with a few counts. The chain links TRBV9 to TRBJ1-3, with D possibly matching TRBD1 (5 bases). In germline, CDR1 is SGDLS, CDR2 YYNGEE. The CDR3 runs to 16 residues. Trimming cost V 3 bases and J 0 bases, with 13 bases left between them. This chain's CDR3 is CASSGGDSFSGNTIYF. The CDR3 bases are TGTGCCAGCAGCGGGGGAGACAGCTTCTCTGGAAACACCATATATTTT.

This rearrangement joins TRBV5-5 to TRBJ2-5; 9 bases match TRBD2. Unmatched junction bases numbered 5, after V lost 4 bases and J lost 4 bases. Germline V CDR1 and CDR2: SGHKS, YYEKEE (reference sequence). This CDR3 region has 14 residues. CDR3 DNA sequence: TGTGCCAGCAGCGTAGGGACTAGCCGAGAGACCCAGTACTTC. It is translated as CASSVGTSRETQYF.

The chain employs TRBV28 and TRBJ2-1; the D call may be TRBD1 or TRBD2 (5 bases each). The CDR3 is 15 amino acids. V shed 5 bases and J shed 0 bases, with 11 bases lying between them. Germline assignment: CDR1 MDHEN and CDR2 SYDVKM. CDR3 sequence: CASSGDGLSYNEQFF. For the CDR3, the DNA is TGTGCCAGCAGTGGGGACGGGCTCTCCTACAATGAGCAGTTCTTC.

This clone was observed once. This chain joins TRBV7-2 and TRBJ2-5; TRBD1 agrees at 11 bases. CDR3 length: 17 residues. The germline gives CDR1 SGHTA, CDR2 FQGNSA. Trimming took 0 bases from V and 8 from J; bases not matched to a gene: 11. CDR3 sequence reads: CASSLAGTGGLGGTQYF. The CDR3 DNA reads TGTGCCAGCAGCTTAGCGGGGACAGGGGGTTTGGGAGGAACCCAGTACTTC.

The J gene is TRBJ1-1, the V gene TRBV6-5; D is ambiguous. Deletions cut 6 bases from V and 4 bases from J, with 12 bases between. CDR3 length: 13 amino acids. Germline loops: CDR1 MNHEY, CDR2 SVGAGI. The CDR3 nucleotides are TGTGCCAGCAGAACGGAGGTGAGCACTGAAGCTTTCTTT. It yields the protein CASRTEVSTEAFF.

This clone has just one count. The J gene is TRBJ1-5, the V gene TRBV12-3 or TRBV12-4; no clear D gene. The CDR3 sequence is 13 residues long. The V end lost 6 bases, the J end lost 5 bases, and 11 bases lay between the germline ends. CDR3 sequence (DNA): TGTGCCAGCAGAGGGCCATGGGATCAGCCCCAGCATTTT. This translates into CASRGPWDQPQHF.

The chain has TRBV30 and TRBJ1-6; no firm D call. Germline V CDR1 and CDR2: GTSNPN, SVGIG (reference sequence). The CDR3 has 13 residues. Between the trimmed V and J ends, which lost 3 bases and 9 bases, there was a span of 12 bases. CDR3: CAWRAHGISPLHF. CDR3 bases: TGTGCCTGGAGGGCCCACGGGATTTCACCCCTCCACTTT.

The chain is built from TRBV7-9 and TRBJ2-7; TRBD1 matches at 7 bases. The CDR3 length is 14 residues. V was pared by 4 bases and J by 2 bases, with 5 bases of the junction left unmatched. CDR1 is SEHNR, CDR2 FQNEAQ, per germline (reference sequence). The CDR3 is CASSSRQGAYEQYF. The CDR3 nucleotides read TGTGCCAGCAGCTCACGACAGGGAGCCTACGAGCAGTACTTC. The whole variable domain, remainder taken from reference TRBV7-9 and TRBJ2-7, is DTGVSQNPRHKITKRGQNVTFRCDPISEHNRLYWYRQTLGQGPEFLTYFQNEAQLEKSRLLSDRFSAERPKGSFSTLEIQRTEQGDSAMYLCASSSRQGAYEQYFGPGTRLTVT.

The V and J genes are TRBV28 and TRBJ1-3, with 7 bases fitting TRBD1. The CDR3 covers 17 residues. V trimming: 5 bases; J trimming: 4 bases; junction bases outside the gene matches: 14. Germline V gene lookup returns CDR1 MDHEN and CDR2 SYDVKM. The chain's CDR3 is CASSVQLTGYFGNTIYF. The CDR3, as DNA: TGTGCCAGCAGTGTACAATTGACAGGGTACTTCGGAAACACCATATATTTT.

The J gene is TRBJ1-1, the V gene TRBV19; D gene unclear. The germline CDR1 and CDR2 sequences are LNHDA and SQIVND (reference sequence). V lost 4 bases and J 1 base, leaving 7 bases between the germline ends. The CDR3 is 13 residues long. The CDR3 protein is CASSTQRNTEAFF. The CDR3 nucleotides are TGTGCCAGTAGTACCCAGAGGAACACTGAAGCTTTCTTT.

The table lists this clone with a count of one. This rearrangement joins TRBV6-2 or TRBV6-3 to TRBJ2-7; unclear D gene. Germline CDR1 reads MNHEY; CDR2 reads SVGEGT. This CDR3 comprises 15 residues. The V and J ends lost 6 bases and 2 bases respectively, with 17 bases between them. Written as DNA, the CDR3 is TGTGCCAGCAGCCTCAGGAACCTTAAAGCCTACGAGCAGTACTTC. Its protein is CASSLRNLKAYEQYF.

V gene TRBV7-2 combines with J gene TRBJ2-7; D perhaps matches TRBD2 (6 bases). The CDR3 is 15 amino acids. CDR1 SGHTA and CDR2 FQGNSA come from the germline V gene. Trimming cost V 4 bases and J 3 bases, with 16 bases left between them. The CDR3 nucleotides are TGTGCCAGCAGCTGGGGGGACGGGACCCTCTACGAGCAGTACTTC. It encodes CASSWGDGTLYEQYF.

This chain connects TRBV27 to TRBJ2-2; 7 bases fit TRBD2. The CDR3 length is 16 residues. V gave up 8 bases and J gave up 6 bases; unmatched junction bases: 15. Germline-derived CDR1 and CDR2 are MNHEY and SMNVEV (reference sequence). CDR3 in amino acids: CASGRERGAKPGELFF. The CDR3 DNA follows: TGTGCCAGCGGGAGGGAGAGGGGCGCCAAACCCGGGGAGCTGTTTTTT.

V usage is TRBV18 and J usage is TRBJ1-2; no clear D. Germline V gives CDR1 KGHSH, CDR2 LQKENI. The CDR3 consists of 15 residues. V lost 2 bases and J 7 bases, leaving 17 bases between the germline ends. As DNA, the CDR3 is TGTGCCAGCTCACCAACCTATAATCAGGAGGCTGGCTACACCTTC. Translated: CASSPTYNQEAGYTF.

This rearrangement joins TRBV5-1 to TRBJ1-4; 10 bases map to TRBD1. The CDR3 contains 14 residues. Trimming at V came to 0 bases and at J to 7 bases, leaving 0 bases not matched to a gene. The germline gives CDR1 SGHRS, CDR2 YFSETQ. The CDR3 nucleotides are TGCGCCAGCAGCTTGGGACAGGGGGCTGAAAAACTGTTTTTT. This sequence encodes CASSLGQGAEKLFF. Variable domain in full (rest from reference TRBV5-1 and TRBJ1-4): KAGVTQTPRYLIKTRGQQVTLSCSPISGHRSVSWYQQTPGQGLQFLFEYFSETQRNKGNFPGRFSGRQFSNSRSEMNVSTLELGDSALYLCASSLGQGAEKLFFGSGTQLSVL.

V gene TRBV28 combines with J gene TRBJ1-5; D gene ambiguous. V dropped 9 bases and J dropped 3 bases, with 12 bases sitting between them. The CDR3 is 13 residues long. The germline CDR1 and CDR2 sequences are MDHEN and SYDVKM. The CDR3 is CASQWGSNQPQHF. The CDR3 coding sequence is TGTGCCAGTCAGTGGGGATCCAATCAGCCCCAGCATTTT.

The chain uses TRBV10-3 and TRBJ1-5; D call uncertain. The CDR3 totals 14 residues. In germline, CDR1 is ENHRY, CDR2 SYGVKD. The germline V and J ends were trimmed by 3 bases and 7 bases, with 13 bases remaining between them. As DNA, the CDR3 is TGTGCCATCAGTGAAAGGCAGGATGGCCAGCCCCAGCATTTT. Its protein is CAISERQDGQPQHF.

The V gene is TRBV7-2, the J gene TRBJ2-7, with TRBD2 identical over 12 bases. With 5 bases clipped from V and 0 bases from J, the junction kept 2 bases outside the gene matches. CDR3 length equals 15 residues. CDR1 and CDR2 from the germline V gene are SGHTA and FQGNSA. The CDR3 DNA reads as TGTGCCAGCAGCATACTAGCGGGAGGCTCCTACGAGCAGTACTTC. The encoded protein is CASSILAGGSYEQYF.

This clone was recorded only once. The rearrangement links TRBV5-1 to TRBJ2-5; weak D call: TRBD1 (5 bases). CDR1 and CDR2 from the germline V gene are SGHRS and YFSETQ. CDR3 size: 13 residues. Trimming took off 7 bases at V and 5 bases at J, with 15 bases between the two ends. CDR3 nucleotide sequence: TGCGCCAGCTACCAGGGTGATTTGGAGACCCAGTACTTC. Translation: CASYQGDLETQYF.